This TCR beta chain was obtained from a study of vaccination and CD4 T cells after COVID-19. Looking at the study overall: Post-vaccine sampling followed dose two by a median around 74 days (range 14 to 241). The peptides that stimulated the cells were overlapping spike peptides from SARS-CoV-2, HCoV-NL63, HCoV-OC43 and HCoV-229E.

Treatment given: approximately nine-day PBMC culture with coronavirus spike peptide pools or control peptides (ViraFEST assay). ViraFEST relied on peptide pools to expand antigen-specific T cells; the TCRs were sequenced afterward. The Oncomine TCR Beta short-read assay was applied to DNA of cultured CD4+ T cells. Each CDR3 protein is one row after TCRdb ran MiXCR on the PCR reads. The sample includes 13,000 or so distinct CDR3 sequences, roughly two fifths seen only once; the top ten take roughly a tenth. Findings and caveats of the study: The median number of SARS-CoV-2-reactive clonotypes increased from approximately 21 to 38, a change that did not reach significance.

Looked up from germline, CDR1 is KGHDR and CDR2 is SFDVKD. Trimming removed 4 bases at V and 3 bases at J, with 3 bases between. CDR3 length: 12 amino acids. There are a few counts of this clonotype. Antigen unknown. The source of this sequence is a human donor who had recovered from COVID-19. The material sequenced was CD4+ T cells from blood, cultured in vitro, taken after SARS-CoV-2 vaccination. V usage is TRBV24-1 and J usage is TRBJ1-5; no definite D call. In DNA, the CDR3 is TGTGCCACCAGTGACCCCAATCAGCCCCAGCATTTT. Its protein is CATSDPNQPQHF.